Listed here are 12 T cell receptor beta chains from one sample, sequenced in a study of T-cell reconstitution after alpha-beta-depleted transplantation in children. TCRbeta library preparation incorporated unique molecular identifiers. TCRdb re-called the PCR reads through MiXCR, storing one row per CDR3 protein. The repertoire holds approximately 590,000 distinct CDR3 sequences, with about 10% as singletons. Sequenced here: PBMCs from the stem cell graft donor, sampled from the stem cell graft. These receptors all come from a human donor who donated a stem cell graft to a child with acute myeloid leukemia.

The genes are TRBV12-3 or TRBV12-4 and TRBJ1-5; D is unclear. The CDR3 is made up of 14 amino acids. V was shortened by 3 bases and J by 4 bases, with 10 bases between the two germline ends. CDR3 sequence: CASSFSASNQPQHF. CDR3 nucleotide sequence: TGTGCCAGCAGTTTTTCCGCTTCGAATCAGCCCCAGCATTTT.

This clonotype was seen only a few times. The V and J genes are TRBV7-2 and TRBJ1-2; 7 positions match TRBD1. Per germline, CDR1 SGHTA and CDR2 FQGNSA. The CDR3 is made up of 13 amino acids. Unmatched junction bases numbered 11, after V lost 6 bases and J lost 10 bases. CDR3 coding DNA: TGTGCCAGCAGATCTGACAGGGAGAAGACCTACACCTTC. As protein: CASRSDREKTYTF.

The chain is built from TRBV2 and TRBJ2-7; 7 positions agree with TRBD1. V was clipped by 4 bases and J by 4 bases; unmatched bases: 16. Germline V gene sequence: CDR1 SNHLY, CDR2 FYNNEI. There are 17 residues in the CDR3. In nucleotides, the CDR3 is TGTGCCAGCAGTGCACCGTTTTTTGGGACAGAAACTTACGAGCAGTACTTC. Its translation is CASSAPFFGTETYEQYF.

This clonotype appeared once. The chain combines TRBV25-1 with TRBJ2-7, with TRBD2 matching over 8 bases. Germline CDR1 MGHDK, CDR2 SYGVNS. J gave up 7 bases and V 7 bases, and 12 bases lay outside the gene matches. The CDR3 spans 14 residues. In DNA, the CDR3 is TGTGCCAGCATGGGGTTCGGGGGGGCTGCGGAGCAGTACTTC. This codes for CASMGFGGAAEQYF.

This clonotype was picked up a small number of times. This chain links TRBV12-3 or TRBV12-4 with TRBJ2-1; no clear D. This CDR3 spans 15 amino acids. V lost 7 bases and J 2 bases, leaving 15 bases between the germline ends. CDR3 DNA: TGTGCCAGCACCCTATTGGGGTCTACCTACAATGAGCAGTTCTTC. Its translation is CASTLLGSTYNEQFF.

The chain joins TRBV30 to TRBJ2-7; 12 nucleotides match TRBD2. Germline-derived CDR1 and CDR2 are GTSNPN and SVGIG (reference sequence). The CDR3 is 18 amino acids. The J segment lost 3 bases and the V segment lost 4 bases, leaving 16 bases of the junction unmatched. The CDR3 reads CAWTQGLAGKIGHYEQYF. The CDR3 region has the DNA TGTGCCTGGACTCAAGGACTAGCGGGAAAGATCGGGCACTACGAGCAGTACTTC.

This clonotype was recorded a few times. Written as DNA, the CDR3 is TGTGCCAGTACCGACAGGGCTTCGAGGAACACTGAAGCTTTCTTT. Protein product: CASTDRASRNTEAFF. The chain employs TRBV19 and TRBJ1-1; 7 nucleotides align to TRBD1. The CDR3 is made up of 15 amino acids. After removal of 7 bases from V and 1 base from J, the junction contained 9 bases not matched to a gene. Germline lookup yields CDR1 LNHDA and CDR2 SQIVND (reference sequence).

This chain uses TRBV18 with TRBJ1-1; D gene unclear. The CDR3 has 13 residues. CDR1 and CDR2 from the germline V gene are KGHSH and LQKENI. The V and J ends lost 6 bases and 3 bases respectively, with 11 bases between them. CDR3 in DNA: TGTGCCAGCTCCGTTAGCGTCGACACTGAAGCTTTCTTT. This sequence encodes CASSVSVDTEAFF.

The genes are TRBV30 and TRBJ2-7; 14 bases align to TRBD2. There are 16 residues in the CDR3. Germline V gene data show CDR1 as GTSNPN and CDR2 as SVGIG (reference sequence). J was trimmed by 11 bases and V by 0 bases; bases with no gene match: 12. The CDR3 here is CAWSVQGTSGRRGKYF. The DNA of the CDR3 is TGTGCCTGGAGTGTACAGGGGACTAGCGGGAGACGGGGGAAGTACTTC.

This clonotype was picked up a small number of times. The rearrangement links TRBV6-2 or TRBV6-3 to TRBJ1-5; D not certain. From germline, CDR1 is MNHEY and CDR2 SVGEGT. Trimming removed 2 bases at V and 9 bases at J, with 20 bases between. There are 16 residues in the CDR3. The CDR3: CASSYRRGASLRPQHF. CDR3 DNA: TGTGCCAGCAGTTACCGCCGTGGCGCCAGTCTACGGCCCCAGCATTTT.

The chain couples TRBV2 to TRBJ2-1; 7 positions agree with TRBD2. Germline loops: CDR1 SNHLY, CDR2 FYNNEI. The CDR3 spans 14 residues. V dropped 6 bases and J dropped 9; count of bases not matched to a gene: 11. The CDR3 loop is CASRREGGPSEQFF. For the CDR3, the DNA is TGTGCCAGCAGACGTGAGGGAGGGCCGAGTGAGCAGTTCTTC.

This sequence joins TRBV6-8 and TRBJ1-5; D unresolved. Per germline, CDR1 MNHGY and CDR2 SAAAGT. CDR3 length equals 14 residues. Between the trimmed V and J ends, which lost 6 bases and 9 bases, there was a span of 18 bases. CDR3 bases: TGTGCCAGCAGCCTAGGGCCCCTCTTTCGGCCCCAGCATTTT. This gives the protein CASSLGPLFRPQHF.